The subject of this entry is one T cell receptor (beta chain). A few counts support this clonotype. This receptor's antigen is unknown. Per-base quality was not reported, and no clone a single base away is much larger than it. These data are taken from a study of CD8 T cells in ankylosing spondylitis (dated by TCRdb to the late 2010s). About the investigation overall: T cell receptor beta repertoires were profiled in healthy donors and ankylosing spondylitis patients so that disease-linked TCR variants could be found. The full study cohort was made up of 20 to 25 ankylosing spondylitis patients and around 100 healthy donors. Samples of peripheral blood were taken, and for ankylosing spondylitis patients, synovial fluid was collected as well. The paper as a whole reports these results and caveats: The disease-linked clones were reported to be significantly enriched in matched synovial fluid samples from ankylosing spondylitis patients. Some motif variants had previously been reported in the synovial fluid and blood of reactive arthritis patients, which suggests shared mechanisms of disease initiation. A CD8+ phenotype was shown by the disease-linked clones, which were found at relatively low frequencies in peripheral blood. A TCR beta motif of 8 or 9 highly homologous amino acid variants appeared characteristic of blood from ankylosing spondylitis patients.

Sequencing relied on an Illumina HiSeq 2500. TCR beta libraries were prepared by quantitative 5'-RACE with molecular barcodes. For the original study's pipeline: To identify disease-linked TCR variants, a new computational method was used, one built on a probabilistic model of VDJ rearrangement. TCRdb reanalyzed the raw reads on its own, using fastp at Q25 for trimming and MiXCR for clone calling, and kept in-frame beta chains. A single entry per CDR3 protein holds the most common genes and DNA from its merged rows. TCRdb, not the original authors, processed these V and J calls. This sample lists fewer than 500,000 distinct CDR3 sequences; 25% to 30% were detected once. Approximately 1% of the sample rests with the top ten. CDR1 LNHDA and CDR2 SQIVND are derived from the germline V gene (reference sequence). The CDR3 runs 14 amino acids, cysteine and phenylalanine included. This entry keeps only the CDR3 DNA: 42 bases, framed from base 1. The V and J ends are trimmed by 1 base and 4 bases, leaving 9 bases between them.

Sample: blood, either unsorted or a sorted T cell fraction (not recorded which). The rearranged segments are TRBV19 and TRBJ2-3; the D gene remains uncertain. The clonotype was recovered from a male donor with ankylosing spondylitis. In nucleotide form, the sequence is TGTGCCAGTAGTATAGGCGGAGCCCCAGATACGCAGTATTTT. The translation is CASSIGGAPDTQYF. The entire variable domain, with the stretches around the CDR3 drawn from the reference TRBV19 and TRBJ2-3 proteins, is DGGITQSPKYLFRKEGQNVTLSCEQNLNHDAMYWYRQDPGQGLRLIYYSQIVNDFQKGDIAEGYSVSREKKESFPLTVTSAQKNPTAFYLCASSIGGAPDTQYFGPGTRLTVL.